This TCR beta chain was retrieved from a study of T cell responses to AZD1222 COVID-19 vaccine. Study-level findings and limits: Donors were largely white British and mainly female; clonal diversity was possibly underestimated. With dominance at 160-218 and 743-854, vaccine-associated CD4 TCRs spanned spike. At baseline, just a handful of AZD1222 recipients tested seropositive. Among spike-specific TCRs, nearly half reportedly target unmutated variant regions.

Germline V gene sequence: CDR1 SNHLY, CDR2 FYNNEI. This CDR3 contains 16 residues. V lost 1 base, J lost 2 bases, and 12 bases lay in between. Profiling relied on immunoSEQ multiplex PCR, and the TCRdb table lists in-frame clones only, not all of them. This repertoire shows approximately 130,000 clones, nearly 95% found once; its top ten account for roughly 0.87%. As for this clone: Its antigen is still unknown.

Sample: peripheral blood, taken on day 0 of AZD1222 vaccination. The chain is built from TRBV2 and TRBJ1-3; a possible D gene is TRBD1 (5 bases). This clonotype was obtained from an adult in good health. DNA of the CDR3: TGTGCCAGCAGTGAAGGGTACAGGCCGACTGGAAACACCATATATTTT. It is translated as CASSEGYRPTGNTIYF.